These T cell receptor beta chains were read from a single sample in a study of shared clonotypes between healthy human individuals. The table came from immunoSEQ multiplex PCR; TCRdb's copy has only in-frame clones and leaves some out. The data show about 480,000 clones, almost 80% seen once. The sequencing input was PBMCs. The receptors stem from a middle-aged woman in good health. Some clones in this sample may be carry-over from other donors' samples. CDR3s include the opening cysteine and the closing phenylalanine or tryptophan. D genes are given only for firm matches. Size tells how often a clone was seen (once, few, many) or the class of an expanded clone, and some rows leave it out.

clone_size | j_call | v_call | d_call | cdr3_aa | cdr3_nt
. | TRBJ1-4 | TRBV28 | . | CASSSRGAANEKLFF | TGTGCCAGCAGTTCCCGGGGGGCCGCTAATGAAAAACTGTTTTTT
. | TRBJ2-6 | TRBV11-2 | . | CASSLAGANVLTF | TGTGCCAGCAGCTTAGCGGGGGCCAACGTCCTGACTTTC
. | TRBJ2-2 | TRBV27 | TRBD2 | CASRTGLARGELFF | TGTGCCAGCAGGACGGGACTAGCGCGCGGGGAGCTGTTTTTT
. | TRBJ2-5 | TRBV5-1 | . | CASSLDSGAQETQYF | TGCGCCAGCAGCTTGGATTCGGGGGCCCAAGAGACCCAGTACTTC
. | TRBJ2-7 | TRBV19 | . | CASSTTGPTYEQYF | TGTGCCAGTAGCACGACAGGCCCTACCTACGAGCAGTACTTC
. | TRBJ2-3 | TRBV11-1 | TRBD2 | CASSLAREVWAATDTQYF | TGTGCCAGCAGCTTAGCCCGGGAGGTATGGGCAGCCACAGATACGCAGTATTTT
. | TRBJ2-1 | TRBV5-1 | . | CASSFEPEGYNEQFF | TGCGCCAGCAGCTTTGAACCAGAGGGCTACAATGAGCAGTTCTTC
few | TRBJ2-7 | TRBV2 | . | CASKRLERNYEQYF | TGTGCCAGCAAAAGACTAGAGCGGAACTACGAGCAGTACTTC
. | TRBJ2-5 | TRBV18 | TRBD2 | CASSLGTSGRFRETQYF | TGTGCCAGCTCCCTAGGGACTAGCGGGAGGTTCCGGGAGACCCAGTACTTC
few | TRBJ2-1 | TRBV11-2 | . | CASSSGQTYNEQFF | TGTGCCAGCAGCTCCGGCCAGACCTACAATGAGCAGTTCTTC
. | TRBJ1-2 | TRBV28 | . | CASSKQAGQHYGYTF | TGTGCCAGCAGTAAACAGGCGGGACAACACTATGGCTACACCTTC
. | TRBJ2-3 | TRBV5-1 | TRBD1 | CASSLGTGETDTQYF | TGCGCCAGCAGCTTGGGGACAGGGGAGACAGATACGCAGTATTTT
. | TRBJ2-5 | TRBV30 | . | CAWRQRIQETQYF | TGTGCCTGGAGACAGCGGATCCAAGAGACCCAGTACTTC
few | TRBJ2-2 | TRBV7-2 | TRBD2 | CASSFWREDLPGELFF | TGTGCCAGCAGCTTTTGGCGGGAGGATCTGCCGGGGGAGCTGTTTTTT
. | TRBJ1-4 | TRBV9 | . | CASTQGPDNEKLFF | TGTGCCAGCACCCAGGGCCCAGATAATGAAAAACTGTTTTTT
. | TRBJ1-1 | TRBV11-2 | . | CASSAGPNTEAFF | TGTGCCAGCAGCGCAGGACCGAACACTGAAGCTTTCTTT
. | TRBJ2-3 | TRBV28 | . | CASSLGISTDTQYF | TGTGCCAGCAGTTTGGGGATTAGCACAGATACGCAGTATTTT
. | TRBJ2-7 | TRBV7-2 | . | CASSLGGLSYEQYF | TGTGCCAGCAGCTTGGGGGGACTGTCCTACGAGCAGTACTTC
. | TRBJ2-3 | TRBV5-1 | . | CASSLAGRVRGSTDTQYF | TGCGCCAGCAGCTTGGCCGGTCGGGTTCGAGGGAGCACAGATACGCAGTATTTT
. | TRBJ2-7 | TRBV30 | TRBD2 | CALRLAGDYEQYF | TGTGCCTTAAGACTAGCGGGAGACTACGAGCAGTACTTC
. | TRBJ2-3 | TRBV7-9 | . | CASTLGAGPRTDTQYF | TGTGCCAGCACCCTGGGGGCGGGGCCCCGCACAGATACGCAGTATTTT
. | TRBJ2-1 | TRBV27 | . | CASSSLQGLAGLSYNEQFF | TGTGCCAGCAGTTCCCTACAGGGATTAGCGGGCCTCTCCTACAATGAGCAGTTCTTC
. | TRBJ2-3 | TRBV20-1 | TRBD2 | CGGGPDTQYF | TGCGGGGGAGGGCCAGATACGCAGTATTTT
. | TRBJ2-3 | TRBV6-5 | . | CASSRQDTQYF | TGTGCCAGCAGCCGTCAGGATACGCAGTATTTT
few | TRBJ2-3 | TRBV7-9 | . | CASSFSGVGADTQYF | TGTGCCAGCAGCTTCTCGGGAGTTGGCGCAGATACGCAGTATTTT
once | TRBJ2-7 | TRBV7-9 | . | CASQGSYEQYF | TGTGCCTCCCAGGGCTCCTACGAGCAGTACTTC
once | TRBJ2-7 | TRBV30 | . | CAWNSGTPAYEQYF | TGTGCCTGGAATTCCGGGACCCCTGCCTACGAGCAGTACTTC
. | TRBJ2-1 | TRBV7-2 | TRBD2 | CASSLVRGRGNNEQFF | TGTGCCAGCAGCTTAGTTCGCGGGAGGGGAAACAATGAGCAGTTCTTC
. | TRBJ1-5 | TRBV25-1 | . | CASSTTYNQPQHF | TGTGCCAGCAGTACGACATACAATCAGCCCCAGCATTTT
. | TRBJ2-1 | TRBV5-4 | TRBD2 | CASSQRDSYNEQFF | TGTGCCAGCAGCCAGCGGGACTCCTACAATGAGCAGTTCTTC
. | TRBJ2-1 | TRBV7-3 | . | CASSLRGGTYNEQFF | TGTGCCAGCAGCTTACGGGGCGGCACCTACAATGAGCAGTTCTTC
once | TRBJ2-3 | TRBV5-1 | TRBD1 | CASSWGTGDTDTQYF | TGCGCCAGCAGCTGGGGGACAGGGGACACAGATACGCAGTATTTT
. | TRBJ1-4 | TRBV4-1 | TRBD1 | CASSQDSGTGEKLFF | TGCGCCAGCAGCCAAGATTCGGGGACAGGGGAAAAACTGTTTTTT
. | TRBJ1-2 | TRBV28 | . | CASRPSNYGYTF | TGTGCCAGCAGGCCCAGTAACTATGGCTACACCTTC
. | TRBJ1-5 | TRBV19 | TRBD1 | CASTRGATGVGNQPQHF | TGTGCCAGTACCAGGGGCGCGACAGGGGTGGGCAATCAGCCCCAGCATTTT
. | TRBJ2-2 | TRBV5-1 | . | CASRYTGSSGELFF | TGCGCCAGCAGATACACAGGGTCCTCCGGGGAGCTGTTTTTT
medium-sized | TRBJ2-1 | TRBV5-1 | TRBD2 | CASSNGASGSHSIYEQFF | TGCGCCAGCAGCAATGGGGCTAGCGGGAGCCATTCTATCTATGAGCAGTTCTTC
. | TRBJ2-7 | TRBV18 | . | CASSPPNRENYEQYF | TGTGCCAGCTCACCACCGAACAGGGAGAACTACGAGCAGTACTTC
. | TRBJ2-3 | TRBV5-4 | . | CASSARRIRIPTDTQYF | TGTGCCAGCAGCGCCCGCCGGATTCGAATCCCGACAGATACGCAGTATTTT
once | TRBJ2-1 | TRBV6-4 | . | CASSLGNYNEQFF | TGTGCCAGCAGTCTAGGGAATTACAATGAGCAGTTCTTC
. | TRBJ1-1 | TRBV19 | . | CASSYRENTEAFF | TGTGCCAGTAGTTACAGGGAGAACACTGAAGCTTTCTTT
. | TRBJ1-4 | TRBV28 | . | CASSLRRQTNEKLFF | TGTGCCAGCAGTTTAAGGAGGCAGACAAATGAAAAACTGTTTTTT
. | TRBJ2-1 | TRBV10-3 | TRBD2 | CATREGLAYNEQFF | TGTGCCACCCGAGAGGGACTAGCGTACAATGAGCAGTTCTTC
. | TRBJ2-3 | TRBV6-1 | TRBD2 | CASSSRLAGADTQYF | TGTGCCAGCAGTTCCAGACTAGCGGGAGCAGATACGCAGTATTTT
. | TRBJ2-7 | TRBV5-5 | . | CASSSGLPPYEQYF | TGTGCCAGCAGCTCGGGACTGCCTCCCTACGAGCAGTACTTC
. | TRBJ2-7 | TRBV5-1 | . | CASSFGGYSYNEQYF | TGCGCCAGCAGCTTTGGGGGGTATTCCTACAACGAGCAGTACTTC
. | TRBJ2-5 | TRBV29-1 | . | CSISRGLGETQYF | TGCAGCATCTCTAGGGGATTAGGAGAGACCCAGTACTTC
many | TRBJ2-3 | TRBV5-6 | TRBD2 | CASSPLGSGSTDTQYF | TGTGCCAGCAGCCCCCTGGGTAGCGGGAGTACAGATACGCAGTATTTT
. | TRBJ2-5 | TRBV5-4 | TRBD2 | CASSLAGREGRETQYF | TGTGCCAGCAGCTTGGCCGGACGGGAGGGCCGGGAGACCCAGTACTTC
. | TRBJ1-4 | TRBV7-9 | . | CASSGRPGREGATNEKLFF | TGTGCCAGCAGCGGCAGGCCGGGGAGAGAGGGTGCAACTAATGAAAAACTGTTTTTT
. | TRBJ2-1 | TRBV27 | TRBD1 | CASSWYRGVDNEQFF | TGTGCCAGCAGTTGGTACAGGGGGGTCGACAATGAGCAGTTCTTC
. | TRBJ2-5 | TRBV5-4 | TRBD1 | CASSLGQGVETQYF | TGTGCCAGCAGCTTGGGCCAGGGGGTAGAGACCCAGTACTTC
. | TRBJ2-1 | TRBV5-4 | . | CASSFSGSAVDEQFF | TGTGCCAGCAGCTTCTCAGGGTCCGCTGTGGATGAGCAGTTCTTC
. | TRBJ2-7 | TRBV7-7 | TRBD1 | CASSYGTAETYEQYF | TGTGCTAGCAGCTACGGGACAGCCGAAACCTACGAGCAGTACTTC
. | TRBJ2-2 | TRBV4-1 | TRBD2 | CASSQVVVSGSVGELFF | TGCGCCAGCAGCCAAGTCGTGGTTAGCGGGAGTGTCGGGGAGCTGTTTTTT
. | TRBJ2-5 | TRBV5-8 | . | CASSPVGRVQETQYF | TGTGCCAGCAGCCCTGTGGGCAGGGTGCAAGAGACCCAGTACTTC
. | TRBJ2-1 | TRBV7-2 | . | CASSLALGVYNEQFF | TGTGCCAGCAGCTTAGCGCTGGGCGTGTACAATGAGCAGTTCTTC
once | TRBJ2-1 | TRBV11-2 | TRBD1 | CASSRDSSYNEQFF | TGTGCCAGCAGTCGGGACAGCTCCTACAATGAGCAGTTCTTC
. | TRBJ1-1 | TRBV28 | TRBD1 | CASSWAGTATEAFF | TGTGCCAGCAGCTGGGCCGGGACAGCCACTGAAGCTTTCTTT